The sequence of this T cell receptor (beta chain) was determined in a study of blood T cell repertoires in COVID-19 (dated by TCRdb to 2018 to 2020). About the full investigation: Collaborator samples came from the United States, Italy and Spain and covered acute and convalescent phases of COVID-19. The material from the prospective study consisted of cDNA or gDNA derived from T cells, B-cell-depleted T cells, or PBMCs. Subjects who had been exposed to COVID-19, were actively infected with it, or had recovered from it provided the deeply sampled blood TCRbeta repertoires that made up the dataset. The repertoires were released in a freely available public database intended as a resource for research on the immune response to SARS-CoV-2. The samples were drawn from two sources: the first 160 participants of the ongoing ImmuneRACE study, and some 1,300 subjects contributed by 6 global collaborators. A de-identified subject ID, COVID-19 status, age in years and sex were almost always included in the sample metadata. Where available, HLA class I and class II types were obtained from metadata supplied by the sample provider rather than from assay-based typing. The paper as a whole reports these results and caveats: Clinical and demographic metadata were provided uncurated, with the amount varying by source and participant.

Regarding this clone: No antigen is known for it. Qualities for individual bases were not recorded, and no much larger clone is one base off.

CDR1 is given as SGHAT and CDR2 as FQNNGV, both from the germline V gene. From the cysteine through the phenylalanine, the CDR3 covers 16 amino acids. Here the CDR3 DNA is all that survives: 48 bases in frame from base 1. The trim is 1 base for V and 4 bases for J, with a gap of 16 bases between the germline ends. TCRbeta CDR3 regions were amplified from genomic DNA using the immunoSEQ Assay, a bias-controlled multiplex PCR. The published analysis was carried out like this. The number of nucleated cells in each sample was estimated by amplification of reference gene primers within the assay. To quantify the absolute abundance of each unique TCRbeta CDR3 rearrangement, sequence reads were collapsed and filtered. For each sample, productive Simpson clonality was calculated as the square root of Simpson's diversity index across productive rearrangements. TCRdb took over this immuneACCESS table, retaining in-frame rearrangements with V and J assigned. Such tables are incomplete; in checked studies, under half of the missing clones stem from an unresolved V gene, and the remainder is unexplained. V and J calls and clone size are those listed in that table; D and trimming were worked out from the DNA. The sample table holds 280,000 or so clones, of which around 89% were seen once. The ten largest make up roughly 1.5% of the sample.

Participants in the prospective study were aged about 18 to 90 years, lived in about two dozen United States geographic areas, and enrolled through a virtual design. In the prospective study, cohorts were assigned on the basis of participant-reported clinical history obtained from a screening survey and a study questionnaire. In the prospective study, mobile phlebotomists collected whole blood, serum and a nasopharyngeal or oropharyngeal swab from each participant. Over a roughly two-month period, participants in the prospective study had the option of providing additional blood draws and questionnaires. Before DNA extraction, blood samples from the prospective study were shipped at room temperature or frozen.

The sequenced material came from PBMCs or T cells enriched from blood (not recorded which). The sequence was obtained from a woman under 30 with acute COVID-19. The chain couples TRBV11-2 to TRBJ1-2; TRBD1 is a weak D gene call, 5 bases matching. For the CDR3, the sequence is CASSLVRGRDAYGYTF. The nucleotide sequence reads as follows: TGTGCCAGCAGCTTAGTAAGGGGTAGGGATGCCTATGGCTACACCTTC.